These T cell receptor beta chains were read from a single sample in a study of read filtering for tumor transcriptome and immune sequencing. TCRdb analysed the reads with MiXCR anew, one entry per CDR3 protein. The sample has 75,000 to 95,000 distinct CDR3 sequences; more than 9% are singletons. Sequences were obtained from a population of CD138-negative cells sorted from bone marrow. These receptors all stem from a donor at least 40 years old with multiple myeloma. CDR3s include the opening cysteine and the closing phenylalanine or tryptophan. D genes are given only for firm matches. Only some rows state a clone size, as once, few, many or a class for expanded clones.

CDR3,DNA,J,size,D,V
CATGGLDNEKLFF,TGTGCCACAGGGGGACTTGATAATGAAAAACTGTTTTTT,TRBJ1-4,many,TRBD1,TRBV27
CSVEVFERATDTQYF,TGCAGCGTTGAGGTCTTCGAGAGGGCCACAGATACGCAGTATTTT,TRBJ2-3,many,NA,TRBV29-1
CASSLGGRSDEQFF,TGTGCCAGCAGCTTAGGGGGGAGGAGCGATGAGCAGTTCTTC,TRBJ2-1,many,NA,TRBV7-9
CASIRGSGEQYF,TGTGCCAGCATCCGGGGGTCGGGCGAGCAGTACTTC,TRBJ2-7,many,NA,TRBV28
CASSLDQGARDEAFF,TGTGCCAGCAGCTTAGACCAGGGGGCTAGGGATGAAGCTTTCTTT,TRBJ1-1,many,TRBD1,TRBV7-9
CSAHGVSAFF,TGCAGTGCTCATGGGGTTTCGGCTTTCTTT,TRBJ1-1,NA,NA,TRBV20-1
CASSVADGYSYNEQFF,TGTGCCAGCAGCGTAGCGGATGGCTACTCCTACAATGAGCAGTTCTTC,TRBJ2-1,many,NA,TRBV9
CASSLDSSSYEQYF,TGCGCCAGCAGCTTGGACTCCTCGAGCTACGAGCAGTACTTC,TRBJ2-7,many,NA,TRBV5-1
CSLKGGTDTQYF,TGCAGCCTCAAGGGGGGCACAGATACGCAGTATTTT,TRBJ2-3,many,NA,TRBV20-1
CASSLAGAGANVLTF,TGCGCCAGCAGCTTGGCGGGGGCTGGGGCCAACGTCCTGACTTTC,TRBJ2-6,NA,NA,TRBV5-1
CASSQLVGTFSYEQYF,TGTGCCAGCAGCCAACTCGTGGGGACATTTTCTTACGAGCAGTACTTC,TRBJ2-7,many,NA,TRBV21-1
CSVGAPQGANYGYTF,TGCAGCGTTGGGGCCCCGCAGGGGGCAAACTATGGCTACACCTTC,TRBJ1-2,many,TRBD1,TRBV29-1
CAWSVKAKNIQYF,TGTGCCTGGAGTGTTAAAGCCAAAAACATTCAGTACTTC,TRBJ2-4,many,NA,TRBV30
CASYQGRDTEAFF,TGTGCCAGCTATCAGGGAAGGGACACTGAAGCTTTCTTT,TRBJ1-1,many,NA,TRBV18
CASGTTGTQNEQFF,TGTGCCAGCGGCACAACCGGGACCCAAAATGAACAGTTCTTC,TRBJ2-1,NA,NA,TRBV7-8
CASSATTGGSYEQYF,TGTGCCAGCTCAGCTACGACAGGGGGCTCCTACGAGCAGTACTTC,TRBJ2-7,many,TRBD1,TRBV18
CASSQRTGELFF,TGCGCCAGCAGCCAAAGGACCGGGGAGCTGTTTTTT,TRBJ2-2,many,NA,TRBV28
CSVEAGTNQETQYF,TGCAGCGTTGAGGCCGGGACAAACCAAGAGACCCAGTACTTC,TRBJ2-5,many,NA,TRBV29-1
CASRNTGTGQETQYF,TGTGCCAGCAGGAATACCGGGACAGGACAAGAGACCCAGTACTTC,TRBJ2-5,many,TRBD1,TRBV6-1
CATQTGGNTEAFF,TGTGCCACCCAGACAGGGGGGAACACTGAAGCTTTCTTT,TRBJ1-1,many,TRBD1,TRBV12-3/TRBV12-4
CASRRGTGGNQPQHF,TGTGCCAGCAGACGAGGGACTGGGGGCAATCAGCCCCAGCATTTT,TRBJ1-5,many,NA,TRBV2
CASSPGTATGNEQFF,TGTGCCAGCAGTCCCGGGACAGCGACAGGCAATGAGCAGTTCTTC,TRBJ2-1,many,TRBD1,TRBV12-3/TRBV12-4
CASSPTGYSNQPQHF,TGTGCCAGCAGTCCGACAGGGTATAGCAATCAGCCCCAGCATTTT,TRBJ1-5,many,TRBD1,TRBV6-5
CASSQGGGTVTDTQYF,TGCGCCAGCAGCCAAGGAGGGGGGACAGTAACAGATACGCAGTATTTT,TRBJ2-3,many,NA,TRBV4-1
CASSFHGALSGNTIYF,TGTGCCAGCAGTTTCCACGGGGCTCTCTCTGGAAACACCATATATTTT,TRBJ1-3,many,NA,TRBV28
CASSLTQSTDTQYF,TGTGCCAGCAGCCTGACCCAAAGCACAGATACGCAGTATTTT,TRBJ2-3,many,NA,TRBV28
CASSTNQRPAYNEQFF,TGCGCCAGCAGCACAAACCAGCGGCCGGCCTACAATGAGCAGTTCTTC,TRBJ2-1,many,NA,TRBV5-1
CASRGTSGPSSYEQYF,TGCGCCAGCAGGGGTACTAGCGGACCCAGCTCCTACGAGCAGTACTTC,TRBJ2-7,many,TRBD2,TRBV5-1
CASSLSSGANVLTF,TGTGCCAGCAGTTTGAGCTCTGGGGCCAACGTCCTGACTTTC,TRBJ2-6,many,NA,TRBV6-2/TRBV6-3
CSVVTGDGTQYF,TGCAGCGTTGTAACAGGGGACGGGACCCAGTACTTC,TRBJ2-5,few,TRBD1,TRBV29-1
CSASRTGDLELLF,TGCAGTGCTAGCAGGACAGGGGATCTGGAACTGCTTTTT,TRBJ1-4,few,TRBD1,TRBV20-1
CASSSVAGGPDEQFF,TGTGCCAGCAGCAGCGTAGCGGGAGGGCCTGATGAGCAGTTCTTC,TRBJ2-1,NA,TRBD2,TRBV7-9
CASGFSGNYEQYF,TGTGCCAGCGGGTTTAGCGGGAACTACGAGCAGTACTTC,TRBJ2-7,many,TRBD2,TRBV2